This TCR beta chain was captured in a study of shared clonotypes between healthy human individuals. Points from the study as a whole: Generation of non-shared clonotypes was less probable than generation of clonotypes shared by all four donors.

Sequencing was performed with immunoSEQ multiplex PCR; in TCRdb, only in-frame clones are kept and a portion is missing. The sample consists of more than 500,000 clones, roughly 96% of them appearing once. CD45RO-negative, CCR7-positively selected cells formed the naive CD8 fraction, excluding terminally differentiated effector memory CD45RA+ cells. The CDR3 length is 12 residues. With 5 bases removed from V and 6 bases from J, the gap between germline ends came to 11 bases. Germline assignment: CDR1 SEHNR and CDR2 FQNEAQ (reference sequence). Of note for this clone: Antigen unknown.

The chain employs TRBV7-9 and TRBJ2-7, with D hard to call. The TCR sequence derives from a woman in her twenties or thirties in good health. Sequenced material: naive CD8+ T cells sorted from blood. For the CDR3, the DNA is TGTGCCAGCAGCCCCCCAGCCGGCGAGCAGTACTTC. Its translation: CASSPPAGEQYF.